The rows below give T cell receptor beta chains drawn from one sample of a study of OX40 agonist ivuxolimab in advanced cancers. The assay was immunoSEQ multiplex PCR, and TCRdb's table has in-frame clones only and misses some. The sample records roughly 80,000 clones, 85% being singletons. This material consisted of CD4+ or CD8+ T cells sorted from blood, taken in a trial of the OX40 agonist ivuxolimab. The origin of the receptors is an adult with an advanced solid tumor such as melanoma, head and neck, liver or kidney cancer. Both conserved end residues are part of each CDR3. A D gene is named only where the DNA matches it firmly. Not all rows give a size; the values are once, few, many and, for expanded clones, a class.

J gene: TRBJ1-1; D gene: -; clone size: -; V gene: TRBV28; CDR3 protein: CASTVGWEAEAFF; CDR3 DNA: TGTGCCAGCACCGTAGGGTGGGAGGCTGAAGCTTTCTTT
J gene: TRBJ2-1; D gene: -; clone size: -; V gene: TRBV29-1; CDR3 protein: CSVGRYNEQFF; CDR3 DNA: TGCAGCGTTGGGCGGTACAATGAGCAGTTCTTC
J gene: TRBJ2-5; D gene: -; clone size: -; V gene: TRBV30; CDR3 protein: CAWSKGGETQYF; CDR3 DNA: TGTGCCTGGAGCAAAGGAGGAGAGACCCAGTACTTC
J gene: TRBJ2-7; D gene: -; clone size: -; V gene: TRBV30; CDR3 protein: CAGGQGGYEQYF; CDR3 DNA: TGTGCCGGTGGACAGGGAGGGTACGAGCAGTACTTC
J gene: TRBJ2-3; D gene: -; clone size: -; V gene: TRBV11-1; CDR3 protein: CASSLNGQSTDTQYF; CDR3 DNA: TGTGCCAGCAGCTTAAACGGCCAGAGCACAGATACGCAGTATTTT
J gene: TRBJ2-7; D gene: TRBD1; clone size: -; V gene: TRBV18; CDR3 protein: CASSPTQGAYEQYF; CDR3 DNA: TGTGCCAGCTCACCAACACAGGGGGCCTACGAGCAGTACTTC
J gene: TRBJ2-5; D gene: -; clone size: -; V gene: TRBV2; CDR3 protein: CASIWREGEETQYF; CDR3 DNA: TGTGCCAGCATATGGAGAGAGGGAGAGGAGACCCAGTACTTC
J gene: TRBJ2-3; D gene: TRBD1; clone size: -; V gene: TRBV2; CDR3 protein: CASSENRGTDTQYF; CDR3 DNA: TGTGCCAGCAGTGAAAACAGGGGAACAGATACGCAGTATTTT
J gene: TRBJ2-7; D gene: -; clone size: -; V gene: TRBV18; CDR3 protein: CASSLERGEQYF; CDR3 DNA: TGTGCCAGCTCACTCGAGCGAGGCGAGCAGTACTTC
J gene: TRBJ2-6; D gene: -; clone size: -; V gene: TRBV10-3; CDR3 protein: CAISESQGGASGANVLTF; CDR3 DNA: TGTGCCATCAGTGAGTCCCAGGGAGGCGCCTCTGGGGCCAACGTCCTGACTTTC
J gene: TRBJ1-4; D gene: -; clone size: -; V gene: TRBV7-8; CDR3 protein: CASRKTPGQSFTTNEKLFF; CDR3 DNA: TGTGCCAGCAGAAAAACCCCGGGACAAAGCTTCACTACTAATGAAAAACTGTTTTTT
J gene: TRBJ1-3; D gene: -; clone size: once; V gene: TRBV10-3; CDR3 protein: CAINLDNKGNTIYF; CDR3 DNA: TGTGCCATCAATCTCGACAATAAGGGAAACACCATATATTTT
J gene: TRBJ1-5; D gene: -; clone size: -; V gene: TRBV28; CDR3 protein: CVSGNQPQHF; CDR3 DNA: TGTGTGTCCGGCAATCAGCCCCAGCATTTT
J gene: TRBJ1-1; D gene: -; clone size: few; V gene: TRBV6-5; CDR3 protein: CASSYSIWGDTEAFF; CDR3 DNA: TGTGCCAGCAGTTACTCGATTTGGGGGGACACTGAAGCTTTCTTT
J gene: TRBJ2-7; D gene: TRBD1; clone size: once; V gene: TRBV6-5; CDR3 protein: CASSRTGDEQYF; CDR3 DNA: TGTGCCAGCAGCCGGACAGGGGACGAGCAGTACTTC
J gene: TRBJ2-1; D gene: TRBD2; clone size: -; V gene: TRBV30; CDR3 protein: CAWSPSGLAGGWQFF; CDR3 DNA: TGTGCCTGGAGCCCTTCGGGACTAGCGGGGGGGTGGCAGTTCTTC
J gene: TRBJ2-1; D gene: -; clone size: -; V gene: TRBV9; CDR3 protein: CASSVEGTKRAARYNEQFF; CDR3 DNA: TGTGCCAGCAGCGTAGAGGGGACCAAGCGGGCGGCCCGCTACAATGAGCAGTTCTTC
J gene: TRBJ1-6; D gene: TRBD1; clone size: few; V gene: TRBV27; CDR3 protein: CASSLRDRDSTLHF; CDR3 DNA: TGTGCCAGCAGTTTACGCGACAGGGATTCCACCCTCCACTTT
J gene: TRBJ2-7; D gene: -; clone size: -; V gene: TRBV11-3; CDR3 protein: CASSLADTHEQYF; CDR3 DNA: TGTGCCAGCAGCTTAGCAGATACCCACGAGCAGTACTTC